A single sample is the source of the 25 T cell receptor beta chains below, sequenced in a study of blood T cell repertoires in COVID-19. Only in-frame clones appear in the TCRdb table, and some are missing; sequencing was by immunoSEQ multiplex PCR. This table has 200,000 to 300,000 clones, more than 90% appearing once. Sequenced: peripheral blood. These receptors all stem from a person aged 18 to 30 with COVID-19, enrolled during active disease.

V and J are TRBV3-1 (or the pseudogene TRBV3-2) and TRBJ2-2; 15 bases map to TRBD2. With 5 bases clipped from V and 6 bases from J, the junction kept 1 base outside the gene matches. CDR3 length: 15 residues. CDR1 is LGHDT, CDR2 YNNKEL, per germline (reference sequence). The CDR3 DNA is TGTGCCAGCAGCGGACTAGCGGGAGGGGCCGGGGAGCTGTTTTTT. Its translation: CASSGLAGGAGELFF.

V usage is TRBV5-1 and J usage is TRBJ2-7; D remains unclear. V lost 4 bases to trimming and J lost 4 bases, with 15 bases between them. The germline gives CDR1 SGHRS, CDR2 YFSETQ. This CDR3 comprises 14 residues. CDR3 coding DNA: TGCGCCAGCAGCCCTGGTAACTCCGGGTACGAGCAGTACTTC. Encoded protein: CASSPGNSGYEQYF.

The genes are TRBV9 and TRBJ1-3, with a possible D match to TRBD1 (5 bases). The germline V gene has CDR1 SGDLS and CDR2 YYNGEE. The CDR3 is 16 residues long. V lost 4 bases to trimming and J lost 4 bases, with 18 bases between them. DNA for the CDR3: TGTGCCAGCAGCACTTCGACCCGGGCAGGGGGAAACACCATATATTTT. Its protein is CASSTSTRAGGNTIYF.

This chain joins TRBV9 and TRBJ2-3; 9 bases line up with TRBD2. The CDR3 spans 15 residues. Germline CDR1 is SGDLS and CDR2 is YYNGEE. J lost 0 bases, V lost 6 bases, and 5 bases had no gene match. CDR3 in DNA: TGTGCCAGCAAGGCGGGAGGGCTGAGCACAGATACGCAGTATTTT. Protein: CASKAGGLSTDTQYF.

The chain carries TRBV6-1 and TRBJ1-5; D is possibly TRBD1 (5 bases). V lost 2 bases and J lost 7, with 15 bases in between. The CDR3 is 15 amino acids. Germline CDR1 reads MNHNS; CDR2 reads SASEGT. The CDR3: CASSEIIGVGQPQHF. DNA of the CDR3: TGTGCCAGCAGTGAAATTATAGGGGTAGGACAGCCCCAGCATTTT.

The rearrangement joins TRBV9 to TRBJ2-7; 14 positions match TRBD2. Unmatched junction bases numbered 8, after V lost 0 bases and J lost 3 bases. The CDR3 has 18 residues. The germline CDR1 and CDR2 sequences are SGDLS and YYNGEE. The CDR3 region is CASSVAPGLAGGRYEQYF. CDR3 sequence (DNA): TGTGCCAGCAGCGTAGCCCCCGGACTAGCGGGAGGACGCTACGAGCAGTACTTC.

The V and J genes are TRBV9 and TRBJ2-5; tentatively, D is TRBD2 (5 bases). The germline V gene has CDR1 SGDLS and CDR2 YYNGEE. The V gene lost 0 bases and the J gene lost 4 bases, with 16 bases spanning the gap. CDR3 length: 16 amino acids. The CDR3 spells CASSVAGSAVLETQYF. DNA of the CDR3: TGTGCCAGCAGCGTAGCAGGTAGCGCGGTATTAGAGACCCAGTACTTC.

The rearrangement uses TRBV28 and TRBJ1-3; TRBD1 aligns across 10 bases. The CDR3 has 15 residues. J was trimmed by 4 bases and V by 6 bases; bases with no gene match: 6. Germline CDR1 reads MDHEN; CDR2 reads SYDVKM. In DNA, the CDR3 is TGTGCCAGCAGCTGGACAGGGGGTACGGGAAACACCATATATTTT. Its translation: CASSWTGGTGNTIYF.

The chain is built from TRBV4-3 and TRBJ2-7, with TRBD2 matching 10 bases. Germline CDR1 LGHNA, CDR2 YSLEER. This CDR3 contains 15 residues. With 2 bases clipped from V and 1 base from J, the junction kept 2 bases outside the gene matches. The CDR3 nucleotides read TGCGCCAGCAGCCAAATAGCGGGAGGTTCCTACGAGCAGTACTTC. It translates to CASSQIAGGSYEQYF.

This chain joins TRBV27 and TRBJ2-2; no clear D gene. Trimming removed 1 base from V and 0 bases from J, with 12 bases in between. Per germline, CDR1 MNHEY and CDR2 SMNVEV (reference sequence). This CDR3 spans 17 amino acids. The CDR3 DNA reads TGTGCCAGCAGTTTATTCCCAGGCCTCTCGAACACCGGGGAGCTGTTTTTT. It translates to CASSLFPGLSNTGELFF.

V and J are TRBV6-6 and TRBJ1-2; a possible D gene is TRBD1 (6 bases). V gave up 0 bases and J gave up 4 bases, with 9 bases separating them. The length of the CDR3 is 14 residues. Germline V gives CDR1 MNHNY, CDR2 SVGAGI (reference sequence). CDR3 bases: TGTGCCAGCAGTTACTCGGTAGGGGGCTATGGCTACACCTTC. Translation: CASSYSVGGYGYTF.

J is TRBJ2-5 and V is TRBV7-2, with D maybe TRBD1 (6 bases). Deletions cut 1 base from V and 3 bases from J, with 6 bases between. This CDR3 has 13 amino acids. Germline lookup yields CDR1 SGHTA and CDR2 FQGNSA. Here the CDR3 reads CASSLGTEETQYF. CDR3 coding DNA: TGTGCCAGCAGCTTAGGGACAGAAGAGACCCAGTACTTC.

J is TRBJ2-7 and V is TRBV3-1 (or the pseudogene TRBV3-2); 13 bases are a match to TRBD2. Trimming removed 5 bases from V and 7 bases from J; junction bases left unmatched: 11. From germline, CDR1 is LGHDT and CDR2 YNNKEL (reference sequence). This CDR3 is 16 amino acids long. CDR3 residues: CASSSGLAGVGGEQYF. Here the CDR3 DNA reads TGTGCCAGCAGCTCCGGACTAGCGGGAGTGGGAGGAGAGCAGTACTTC.

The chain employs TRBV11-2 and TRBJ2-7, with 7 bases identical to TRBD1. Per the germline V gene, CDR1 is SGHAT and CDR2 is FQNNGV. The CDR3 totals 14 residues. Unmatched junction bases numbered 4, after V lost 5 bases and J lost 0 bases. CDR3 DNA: TGTGCCAGCAGCCGGGACAGTAGCTCCTACGAGCAGTACTTC. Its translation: CASSRDSSSYEQYF.

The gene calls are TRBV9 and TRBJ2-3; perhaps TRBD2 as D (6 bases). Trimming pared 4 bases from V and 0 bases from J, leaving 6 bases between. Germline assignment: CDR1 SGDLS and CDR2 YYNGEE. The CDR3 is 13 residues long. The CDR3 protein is CASSRGSTDTQYF. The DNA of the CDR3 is TGTGCCAGCAGCCGGGGGAGCACAGATACGCAGTATTTT.

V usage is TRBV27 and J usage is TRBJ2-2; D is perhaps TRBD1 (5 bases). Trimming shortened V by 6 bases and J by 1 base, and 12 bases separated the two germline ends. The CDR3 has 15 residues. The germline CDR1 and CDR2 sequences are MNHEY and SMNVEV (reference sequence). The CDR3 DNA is TGTGCCAGCAGCGGCACTCAGGGGAACACCGGGGAGCTGTTTTTT. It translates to CASSGTQGNTGELFF.

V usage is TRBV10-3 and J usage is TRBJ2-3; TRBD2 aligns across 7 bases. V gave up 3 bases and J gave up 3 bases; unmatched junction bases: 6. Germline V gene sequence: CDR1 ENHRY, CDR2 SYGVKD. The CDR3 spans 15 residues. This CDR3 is CAISDTGLGTDTQYF. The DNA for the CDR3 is TGTGCCATCAGTGACACCGGACTAGGGACAGATACGCAGTATTTT.

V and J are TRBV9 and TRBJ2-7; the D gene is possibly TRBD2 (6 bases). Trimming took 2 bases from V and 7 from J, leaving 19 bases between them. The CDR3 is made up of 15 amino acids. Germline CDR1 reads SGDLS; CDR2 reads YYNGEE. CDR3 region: CASSVSGGPGKEQYF. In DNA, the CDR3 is TGTGCCAGCAGCGTTAGCGGTGGCCCCGGGAAAGAGCAGTACTTC.

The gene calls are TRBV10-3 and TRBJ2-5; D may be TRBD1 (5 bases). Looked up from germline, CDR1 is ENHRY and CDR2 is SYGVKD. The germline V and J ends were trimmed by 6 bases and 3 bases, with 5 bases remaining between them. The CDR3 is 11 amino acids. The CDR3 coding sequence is TGTGCCATCAGAGGGGAAGAGACCCAGTACTTC. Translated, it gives CAIRGEETQYF.

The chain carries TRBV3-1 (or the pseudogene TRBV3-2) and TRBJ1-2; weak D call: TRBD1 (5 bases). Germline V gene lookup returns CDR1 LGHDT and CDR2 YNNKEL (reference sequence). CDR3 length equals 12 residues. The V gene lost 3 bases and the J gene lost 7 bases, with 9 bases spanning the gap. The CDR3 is CASSQGRVGYTF. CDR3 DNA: TGTGCCAGCAGCCAGGGCAGGGTTGGCTACACCTTC.

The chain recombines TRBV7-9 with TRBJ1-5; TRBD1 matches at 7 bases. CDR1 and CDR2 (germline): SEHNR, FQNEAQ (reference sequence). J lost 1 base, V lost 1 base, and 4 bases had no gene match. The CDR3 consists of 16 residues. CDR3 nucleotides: TGTGCCAGCAGCTTAGTCAAAGGGGGCAGCAATCAGCCCCAGCATTTT. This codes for CASSLVKGGSNQPQHF.

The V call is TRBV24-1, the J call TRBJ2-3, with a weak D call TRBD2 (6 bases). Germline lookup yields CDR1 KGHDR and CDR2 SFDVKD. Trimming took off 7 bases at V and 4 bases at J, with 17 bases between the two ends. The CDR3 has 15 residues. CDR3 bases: TGTGCCACCAGCTCAAGGGGAGGAGCGGCAGATACGCAGTATTTT. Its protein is CATSSRGGAADTQYF.

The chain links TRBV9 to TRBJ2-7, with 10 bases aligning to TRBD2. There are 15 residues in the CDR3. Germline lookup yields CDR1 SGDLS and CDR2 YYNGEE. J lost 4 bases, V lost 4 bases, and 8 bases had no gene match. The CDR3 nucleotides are TGTGCCAGCAGCTCAAGTAGCGGGAGGAGGTACGAGCAGTACTTC. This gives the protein CASSSSSGRRYEQYF.

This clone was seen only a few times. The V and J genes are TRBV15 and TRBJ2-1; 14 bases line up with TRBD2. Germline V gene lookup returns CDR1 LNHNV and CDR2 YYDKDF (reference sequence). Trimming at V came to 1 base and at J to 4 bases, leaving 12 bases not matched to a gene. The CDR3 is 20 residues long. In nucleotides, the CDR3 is TGTGCCACCAGCAGAGTGTTGACTAGCGGGAGGGCCGGTTGGTACAATGAGCAGTTCTTC. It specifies CATSRVLTSGRAGWYNEQFF.

The CDR3 DNA reads TGCGCCAGCAGTGACCCTACTCTGGCGGGGACCCAGTACTTC. This codes for CASSDPTLAGTQYF. The J gene is TRBJ2-5, the V gene TRBV10-2, with D tentatively TRBD2 (5 bases). Between the trimmed V and J ends, which lost 3 bases and 7 bases, there was a span of 15 bases. The CDR3 is made up of 14 amino acids. Germline V CDR1 and CDR2: WSHSY, SAAADI.